This T cell receptor beta chain came from a study of T-cell reconstitution after alpha-beta-depleted transplantation in children. Study-wide results and limits: Expanded clones from the graft, numbering several hundred, reportedly supplied alpha-beta T cells about two months after transplant.

TCRbeta library preparation incorporated unique molecular identifiers. Using its own MiXCR run on the PCR reads, TCRdb lists one record per CDR3 protein. The sample has 600,000 to 800,000 distinct CDR3 sequences; around 12% are singletons. The table lists this clonotype with many counts. Antigen unknown. The material sequenced was PBMCs, taken before TCRalphabeta/CD19-depleted stem cell transplant. The sequence came from a girl aged 2 to 9 with congenital amegakaryocytic thrombocytopenia, due to receive a stem cell transplant.

The CDR3 bases are TGTGCCAGCAGTGAGTTGGGTTCCTACGAGCAGTACTTC. Translating gives CASSELGSYEQYF. The chain couples TRBV28 to TRBJ2-7, with unresolved D. The CDR3 runs 13 residues. Per the germline V gene, CDR1 is MDHEN and CDR2 is SYDVKM. V gave up 5 bases and J gave up 1 base, with 9 bases separating them.